Presented here are 16 T cell receptor beta chains from one specimen sequenced in a study of T cell responses to AZD1222 COVID-19 vaccine. Sequencing used immunoSEQ multiplex PCR; TCRdb keeps in-frame clones, though not all of them. Found here are about 140,000 clones, 85% to 95% of them singletons; the top ten hold around 0.85%. Specimen: peripheral blood, collected on day 0 of MenACWY control vaccination. The receptors here all came from an adult in good health.

The rearrangement joins TRBV19 to TRBJ1-5; 7 nucleotides line up with TRBD1. The CDR3 covers 15 residues. Germline assignment: CDR1 LNHDA and CDR2 SQIVND (reference sequence). V shed 1 base, J shed 6 bases, and the junction held 6 bases outside the gene matches. CDR3 sequence (DNA): TGTGCCAGTAGTATAGGGACAGGATGGATTCAGCCCCAGCATTTT. This codes for CASSIGTGWIQPQHF.

The chain combines TRBV7-3 with TRBJ2-3; 7 bases match TRBD1. This CDR3 is built from 14 residues. The trim removed 8 bases at V and 7 bases at J, leaving 12 bases unmatched. The germline V gene has CDR1 SGHTA and CDR2 FQGTGA. CDR3 bases: TGTGCCAGCTCCGCCGGGACAGCCAGCTATACGCAGTATTTT. It specifies CASSAGTASYTQYF.

The DNA for the CDR3 is TGTGCCAGCAGCCCATCGACAGGGGGCCCCTACGAGCAGTACTTC. Translating gives CASSPSTGGPYEQYF. V and J are TRBV4-2 and TRBJ2-7; 10 bases are shared with TRBD1. V was clipped by 4 bases and J by 2 bases; unmatched bases: 5. The CDR3 runs to 15 residues. CDR1 and CDR2 from the germline V gene are LGHNA and YNFKEQ.

The chain couples TRBV5-4 to TRBJ2-5; 8 bases are a match to TRBD2. Germline V gene data show CDR1 as SGHNT and CDR2 as YYREEE (reference sequence). The J segment lost 5 bases and the V segment lost 2 bases, leaving 8 bases of the junction unmatched. The CDR3 totals 15 residues. The CDR3 loop is CASSFGGAGSETQYF. The DNA of the CDR3 is TGTGCCAGCAGCTTCGGGGGGGCAGGATCGGAGACCCAGTACTTC.

The chain is built from TRBV7-3 and TRBJ1-2; possible D gene TRBD1, 6 bases. The germline V and J ends were trimmed by 5 bases and 0 bases, with 10 bases remaining between them. Germline V gene sequence: CDR1 SGHTA, CDR2 FQGTGA. The CDR3 has 14 amino acids. CDR3 protein: CASSPAGANYGYTF. CDR3 nucleotides: TGTGCCAGCAGCCCCGCAGGGGCTAACTATGGCTACACCTTC.

The chain uses TRBV9 and TRBJ2-7, with D unresolved. Trimming stripped 4 bases from V and 0 bases from J, with 11 bases between. Germline CDR1 and CDR2: SGDLS and YYNGEE. This CDR3 region has 14 residues. For the CDR3, the DNA is TGTGCCAGCAGCCCCCGAATGAGCTCCTACGAGCAGTACTTC. Its protein is CASSPRMSSYEQYF.

This chain uses TRBV2 with TRBJ1-1, with TRBD1 matching over 7 bases. Germline loops: CDR1 SNHLY, CDR2 FYNNEI. With V trimmed by 5 bases and J by 3 bases, 3 bases remained unmatched. CDR3 length: 13 residues. CDR3 sequence: CASSRGLYTEAFF. The CDR3 DNA sequence: TGTGCCAGCAGTAGGGGGCTATACACTGAAGCTTTCTTT.

This clone was recorded a few times. The V call is TRBV7-3, the J call TRBJ2-5; a weak D match, TRBD1 (6 bases). Per the germline V gene, CDR1 is SGHTA and CDR2 is FQGTGA. Between the trimmed V and J ends, which lost 2 bases and 2 bases, there was a span of 12 bases. The CDR3 is 15 amino acids. The CDR3 DNA reads TGTGCCAGCAGCTTATCCGGACAGTCGCAAGAGACCCAGTACTTC. It encodes CASSLSGQSQETQYF.

The chain links TRBV19 to TRBJ1-2; the match to TRBD1 covers 9 bases. This CDR3 comprises 15 residues. The ends lost 2 bases at V and 4 bases at J; junction bases unmatched: 5. Germline CDR1 LNHDA, CDR2 SQIVND (reference sequence). The CDR3: CASSITPDRGYGYTF. The DNA of the CDR3 is TGTGCCAGTAGTATAACCCCGGACAGGGGCTATGGCTACACCTTC.

The chain uses TRBV18 and TRBJ1-2; 9 nucleotides align to TRBD1. Germline V gives CDR1 KGHSH, CDR2 LQKENI. This CDR3 contains 16 residues. V lost 3 bases, J lost 8 bases, and 13 bases stayed unmatched. CDR3 residues: CASSPSGQGQPWGYTF. The CDR3 coding sequence is TGTGCCAGCTCACCTTCAGGACAGGGGCAGCCCTGGGGCTACACCTTC. Full variable domain (rest looked up from reference TRBV18 and TRBJ1-2): NAGVMQNPRHLVRRRGQEARLRCSPMKGHSHVYWYRQLPEEGLKFMVYLQKENIIDESGMPKERFSAEFPKEGPSILRIQQVVRGDSAAYFCASSPSGQGQPWGYTFGSGTRLTVV.

The chain has TRBV19 and TRBJ1-1, with 9 bases that match TRBD1. From germline, CDR1 is LNHDA and CDR2 SQIVND (reference sequence). V shed 7 bases and J 1 base; nucleotides not matched to a gene: 4. The CDR3 has 14 amino acids. CDR3 coding DNA: TGTGCCAGTACCCTGGACAGGGGGAACACTGAAGCTTTCTTT. Its protein product is CASTLDRGNTEAFF.

This chain links TRBV25-1 with TRBJ2-2; tentatively, D is TRBD1 (5 bases). Trimming took 8 bases from V and 1 from J, leaving 8 bases between them. This CDR3 is 13 amino acids long. CDR1 is MGHDK, CDR2 SYGVNS, per germline. CDR3 in amino acids: CASLQGNTGELFF. The CDR3 DNA sequence: TGTGCCAGCCTTCAGGGGAACACCGGGGAGCTGTTTTTT. Full variable domain (missing parts from reference TRBV25-1 and TRBJ2-2): EADIYQTPRYLVIGTGKKITLECSQTMGHDKMYWYQQDPGMELHLIHYSYGVNSTEKGDLSSESTVSRIRTEHFPLTLESARPSHTSQYLCASLQGNTGELFFGEGSRLTVL.

The chain uses TRBV10-3 and TRBJ2-5; D ambiguous. The germline gives CDR1 ENHRY, CDR2 SYGVKD. The CDR3 has 13 amino acids. Trimming removed 3 bases from V and 5 bases from J, with 10 bases in between. CDR3 coding DNA: TGTGCCATCAGTGAAGGCCGTGGGGAGACCCAGTACTTC. Protein: CAISEGRGETQYF.

This sequence joins TRBV19 and TRBJ2-7; 7 bases are shared with TRBD1. Germline V gene lookup returns CDR1 LNHDA and CDR2 SQIVND (reference sequence). Trimming took 5 bases from V and 2 from J; bases not matched to a gene: 6. The CDR3 is made up of 14 amino acids. The CDR3 DNA follows: TGTGCCAGTAGTTCGACAGGGTTACCCTACGAGCAGTACTTC. Translating it yields CASSSTGLPYEQYF.

The rearrangement joins TRBV18 to TRBJ1-3; D is unclear. This CDR3 region has 15 residues. Trimming removed 1 base from V and 0 bases from J, with 7 bases in between. Looked up from germline, CDR1 is KGHSH and CDR2 is LQKENI. CDR3 DNA sequence: TGTGCCAGCTCACCACTGCGTCTCTCTGGAAACACCATATATTTT. Residues: CASSPLRLSGNTIYF.

This chain connects TRBV3-1 (or the pseudogene TRBV3-2) to TRBJ1-5; 10 bases are shared with TRBD1. Trimming cost V 5 bases and J 4 bases; bases outside gene matches: 2. The CDR3 has 14 amino acids. CDR1 LGHDT and CDR2 YNNKEL come from the germline V gene (reference sequence). CDR3: CASSADRGNQPQHF. The CDR3 region has the DNA TGTGCCAGCAGCGCGGACAGGGGGAATCAGCCCCAGCATTTT.